This T cell receptor (beta chain) was profiled in a study of control samples from healthy donors and cancer patients. Clones were read by immunoSEQ multiplex PCR, and TCRdb kept only the in-frame ones, dropping some. The sample holds tens of thousands of clones, over 85% seen once. CDR1 KGHDR and CDR2 SFDVKD come from the germline V gene. V lost 4 bases, J lost 5 bases, and 13 bases lay in between. The CDR3 loop spans 14 amino acids. This TCR was recovered from a woman between 35 and 50 years old with lung cancer. The material sequenced was PBMCs. This chain links TRBV24-1 with TRBJ1-1; D possibly corresponds to TRBD1 (5 bases). The CDR3 protein is CATSDQRDGTEAFF. In DNA, the CDR3 is TGTGCCACCAGTGACCAACGGGACGGGACTGAAGCTTTCTTT.